This T cell receptor (beta chain) was captured in a study of blood T cells in healthy people across ages. A remark on this clonotype: Since a much larger clone is just one base distant, this may be a read error.

Germline values: CDR1 LGHDT, CDR2 YNNKEL (reference sequence). Between the trimmed V and J ends, which lost 5 bases and 13 bases, there was a span of 24 bases. The CDR3 consists of 15 residues. Through a sample-barcoded 5' primer and a J-beta primer mix, a second PCR was run for 7 to 11 cycles. From each sample, at least 2.5 million paired-end reads containing CDR3 were obtained. TCRdb used MiXCR to reprocess the 5' RACE reads, holding one entry per CDR3 protein. The sample has about 1.7 million distinct CDR3 sequences, approximately 30% seen once. The receptor's source is a woman between 25 and 40 years old in good health. Sample: blood. The J gene is TRBJ2-4, the V gene TRBV3-1; D may be TRBD1 or TRBD2 (7 bases each). Written as DNA, the CDR3 is TGTGCCAGCAGCGAGGGGGCGGGGGTCCTACTAGAGCAGTACTTC. Protein: CASSEGAGVLLEQYF. Supplemented by reference TRBV3-1 and TRBJ2-4, the full variable domain reads DTAVSQTPKYLVTQMGNDKSIKCEQNLGHDTMYWYKQDSKKFLKIMFSYNNKELIINETVPNRFSPKSPDKAHLNLHINSLELGDSAVYFCASSEGAGVLLEQYFGAGTRLSVL.